The 31 T cell receptor beta chains presented below share a single source sample, sequenced in a study of CD8+ T cells in alopecia areata. Treatment given: oral pan-JAK inhibitor, 5-10 mg twice daily. cDNA reverse transcribed from extracted RNA served as the sequencing template. The method was immunoSEQ multiplex PCR; TCRdb's version includes in-frame clones alone and lacks a portion of them. The sample holds 95,000 to 100,000 clones, around 55% seen once. The material sequenced was CD8+ T cells sorted from blood, taken at week 4, from a patient treated with tofacitinib. The receptors derive from a human donor with alopecia areata.

The chain employs TRBV6-1 and TRBJ2-7, with D tentatively TRBD2 (6 bases). CDR3 length: 15 residues. V was pared by 1 base and J by 1 base, with 11 bases between. Germline V gene data show CDR1 as MNHNS and CDR2 as SASEGT. This chain's CDR3 is CASSEGNSGSYEQYF. The CDR3 region has the DNA TGTGCCAGCAGTGAAGGAAATAGCGGATCCTACGAGCAGTACTTC.

The rearrangement joins TRBV4-1 to TRBJ2-1; the D is unclear. V lost 1 base to trimming and J lost 0 bases, with 10 bases between them. The CDR3 extends over 16 amino acids. Germline V CDR1 and CDR2: MGHRA, YSYEKL. The CDR3 spells CASSQVVPSSYNEQFF. As DNA, the CDR3 is TGCGCCAGCAGCCAAGTTGTCCCTTCCTCCTACAATGAGCAGTTCTTC.

V gene TRBV15 combines with J gene TRBJ1-5; D is unclear. Germline assignment: CDR1 LNHNV and CDR2 YYDKDF (reference sequence). This CDR3 has 13 amino acids. The V end lost 4 bases, the J end lost 5 bases, and 9 bases lay between the germline ends. Here the CDR3 DNA reads TGTGCCACCAGCAAGCGACCCGATCAGCCCCAGCATTTT. Its protein is CATSKRPDQPQHF. The entire variable domain, with the rest obtained from reference TRBV15 and TRBJ1-5, is as follows: DAMVIQNPRYQVTQFGKPVTLSCSQTLNHNVMYWYQQKSSQAPKLLFHYYDKDFNNEADTPDNFQSRRPNTSFCFLDIRSPGLGDTAMYLCATSKRPDQPQHFGDGTRLSIL.

The chain joins TRBV4-1 to TRBJ2-5, with TRBD2 identical over 7 bases. There are 16 residues in the CDR3. With 4 bases clipped from V and 0 bases from J, the junction kept 8 bases outside the gene matches. In germline, CDR1 is MGHRA, CDR2 YSYEKL. Written as DNA, the CDR3 is TGCGCCAGCAGCCCGTCTAGCGGAGAAAACCAAGAGACCCAGTACTTC. Protein: CASSPSSGENQETQYF.

V usage is TRBV6-5 and J usage is TRBJ1-5; 9 bases match TRBD1. J was trimmed by 5 bases and V by 2 bases; bases with no gene match: 4. Germline values: CDR1 MNHEY, CDR2 SVGAGI. The CDR3 runs to 15 residues. The CDR3 region is CASSYGTGSDQPQHF. In DNA form, the CDR3 reads TGTGCCAGCAGTTACGGGACAGGGAGCGATCAGCCCCAGCATTTT.

As to this clone: The likely explanation is a read error, given a far larger clone one base away. Other nucleotide sequences from this sample produce the same CDR3. The rearrangement links TRBV7-2 to TRBJ2-7; 9 nucleotides match TRBD1. The CDR3 is made up of 15 amino acids. Per the germline V gene, CDR1 is SGHTA and CDR2 is FQGNSA. Losses at the gene ends were 5 bases for V and 0 bases for J; bases not matched to a gene: 5. The CDR3 loop reads CASSPVTGGSYEQYF. Here the CDR3 DNA reads TGTGCCAGCAGCCCTGTGACAGGGGGCTCCTACGAGCAGTACTTC.

The V call is TRBV7-9, the J call TRBJ2-2; D gene ambiguous. Between the trimmed V and J ends, which lost 5 bases and 6 bases, there was a span of 10 bases. Germline-derived CDR1 and CDR2 are SEHNR and FQNEAQ (reference sequence). This CDR3 region has 13 residues. For the CDR3, the DNA is TGTGCCAGCAGCCACCCTCTCTCCGGGGAGCTGTTTTTT. Translated: CASSHPLSGELFF.

This clone has more than one count but fewer than ten. The rearrangement uses TRBV4-3 and TRBJ2-1; D perhaps matches TRBD1 (5 bases). The ends were cut back, 1 base at V and 4 bases at J, with 11 bases in the middle. Germline-derived CDR1 and CDR2 are LGHNA and YSLEER. The CDR3 contains 15 residues. CDR3 nucleotides: TGCGCCAGCAGCCAAGGGGGCGCACCTTACAATGAGCAGTTCTTC. Protein product: CASSQGGAPYNEQFF.

The DNA for the CDR3 is TGTGCCAGCAGCGTAGTGGGACTAGCGGCAAGCTCCTACAATGAGCAGTTCTTC. Translated: CASSVVGLAASSYNEQFF. The V call is TRBV9, the J call TRBJ2-1, with 11 bases fitting TRBD2. Trimming took 0 bases from V and 0 from J; bases not matched to a gene: 5. This CDR3 has 18 residues. CDR1 is SGDLS, CDR2 YYNGEE, per germline.

V usage is TRBV4-1 and J usage is TRBJ2-1; 9 nucleotides agree with TRBD2. Per the germline V gene, CDR1 is MGHRA and CDR2 is YSYEKL. CDR3 length: 16 residues. V lost 1 base, J lost 4 bases, and 5 bases stayed unmatched. This chain's CDR3 is CASSQARTSDYNEQFF. CDR3 in DNA: TGCGCCAGCAGCCAAGCTCGGACTAGCGATTACAATGAGCAGTTCTTC.

This chain joins TRBV6-6 and TRBJ1-1; D is ambiguous. This CDR3 comprises 13 residues. V lost 0 bases and J 10 bases, leaving 12 bases between the germline ends. Germline V gene lookup returns CDR1 MNHNY and CDR2 SVGAGI (reference sequence). CDR3 bases: TGTGCCAGCAGTTACTCGGACCCCTCCGGAGCTTTCTTT. Its translation: CASSYSDPSGAFF.

The chain employs TRBV27 and TRBJ2-7, with a weak D call TRBD1 (5 bases). Germline V CDR1 and CDR2: MNHEY, SMNVEV (reference sequence). This CDR3 is built from 13 residues. Deletions cut 4 bases from V and 3 bases from J, with 10 bases between. DNA for the CDR3: TGTGCCAGCAGTTACCAGGGCTACTACGAGCAGTACTTC. Its protein product is CASSYQGYYEQYF.

This clone was seen more than once but under ten times. The chain has TRBV13 and TRBJ2-3, with D hard to call. Trimming took 4 bases from V and 2 from J, leaving 4 bases between them. Germline CDR1 is PRHDT and CDR2 is FYEKMQ (reference sequence). The CDR3 is 12 amino acids. CDR3 protein: CASSSFTDTQYF. CDR3 DNA sequence: TGTGCCAGCAGCTCATTCACAGATACGCAGTATTTT. Variable domain in full (rest from reference TRBV13 and TRBJ2-3): AAGVIQSPRHLIKEKRETATLKCYPIPRHDTVYWYQQGPGQDPQFLISFYEKMQSDKGSIPDRFSAQQFSDYHSELNMSSLELGDSALYFCASSSFTDTQYFGPGTRLTVL.

CDR3 bases: TGCGCCAGCAGCCAAGAAGTGGCAGGGTCCTACGAGCAGTACTTC. Its protein is CASSQEVAGSYEQYF. The V gene is TRBV4-1, the J gene TRBJ2-7, with a possible D match to TRBD1 (5 bases). Germline assignment: CDR1 MGHRA and CDR2 YSYEKL. The CDR3 totals 15 residues. Trimming pared 0 bases from V and 1 base from J, leaving 10 bases between.

The J gene is TRBJ2-7, the V gene TRBV29-1; perhaps TRBD1 as D (6 bases). V was cut by 7 bases and J by 5 bases, with 15 bases left in between. The CDR3 is 12 amino acids. Germline CDR1 is SQVTM and CDR2 is ANQGSEA. CDR3 DNA: TGCAGCGCCGGACAGTTGGGGGACGAGCAGTACTTC. Residues: CSAGQLGDEQYF.

The V call is TRBV7-2, the J call TRBJ2-7; D is perhaps TRBD1 (6 bases). Germline values: CDR1 SGHTA, CDR2 FQGNSA. This CDR3 contains 14 residues. Trimming cost V 4 bases and J 3 bases, with 13 bases left between them. The CDR3 DNA reads as TGTGCCAGCAGCTCAGGGGTTCCCCTCTACGAGCAGTACTTC. Translating it yields CASSSGVPLYEQYF.

The CDR3 nucleotides are TGTGCCTGGAGTCCCCCGCCGCTAAACACTGAAGCTTTCTTT. It yields the protein CAWSPPPLNTEAFF. The J gene is TRBJ1-1, the V gene TRBV30; unclear D gene. This CDR3 spans 14 amino acids. V was pared by 2 bases and J by 2 bases, with 12 bases between. Germline assignment: CDR1 GTSNPN and CDR2 SVGIG (reference sequence).

V and J are TRBV7-9 and TRBJ2-7, with D maybe TRBD2 (6 bases). Germline CDR1 reads SEHNR; CDR2 reads FQNEAQ (reference sequence). Trimming pared 5 bases from V and 3 bases from J, leaving 14 bases between. The CDR3 is 14 amino acids. This CDR3 is CASSPRGTDYEQYF. CDR3 coding DNA: TGTGCCAGCAGCCCCCGGGGGACGGACTACGAGCAGTACTTC.

The rearrangement links TRBV7-2 to TRBJ2-7; a possible D gene is TRBD1 (6 bases). Per germline, CDR1 SGHTA and CDR2 FQGNSA. The CDR3 contains 14 residues. Trimming removed 5 bases at V and 2 bases at J, with 13 bases between. The CDR3 DNA reads TGTGCCAGCAGCACTACAGGGCCTCCCTACGAGCAGTACTTC. Translation gives CASSTTGPPYEQYF.

DNA for the CDR3: TGTGCCAGCAGTTACCGGGACAGGGGCACAGATACGCAGTATTTT. This codes for CASSYRDRGTDTQYF. The chain carries TRBV11-2 and TRBJ2-3, with 9 bases identical to TRBD1. The V and J ends lost 6 bases and 1 base, in that order; junction bases with no gene match: 5. The V gene's germline CDR1 is SGHAT and CDR2 FQNNGV. The CDR3 loop spans 15 amino acids.

This rearrangement joins TRBV21-1 to TRBJ1-5. TRBV21-1 is reported as a pseudogene. The CDR3 consists of 16 residues. The CDR3 loop is CASSTGWTVHNQPQHF. CDR3 DNA: TGTGCCAGCAGCACAGGTTGGACGGTACACAATCAGCCCCAGCATTTT.

About this clone: Other nucleotide sequences in the sample specify the same CDR3. The chain employs TRBV9 and TRBJ2-5; D is undetermined. V was trimmed by 2 bases and J by 2 bases, leaving 4 bases between them. Germline V lookup: CDR1 SGDLS, CDR2 YYNGEE. This CDR3 region has 12 residues. In DNA, the CDR3 is TGTGCCAGCAGCGTTGATCAAGAGACCCAGTACTTC. Residues: CASSVDQETQYF.

The V gene is TRBV27, the J gene TRBJ2-5; D is possibly TRBD1 (5 bases). The germline V and J ends were trimmed by 4 bases and 5 bases, with 11 bases remaining between them. This CDR3 has 13 residues. CDR1 and CDR2 from the germline V gene are MNHEY and SMNVEV (reference sequence). The CDR3, as DNA: TGTGCCAGCAGTTGGGGCCGCTCGGAGACCCAGTACTTC. It codes for CASSWGRSETQYF.

This clone was recorded only once. The same CDR3 is also encoded by other DNA sequences in this sample. The rearrangement uses TRBV27 and TRBJ2-1; possible D gene TRBD1, 6 bases. There are 13 residues in the CDR3. Trimming took 4 bases from V and 3 from J, leaving 7 bases between them. Germline CDR1 is MNHEY and CDR2 is SMNVEV (reference sequence). The CDR3 DNA reads TGTGCCAGCAGTTCGACAGGCTACAATGAGCAGTTCTTC. Residues: CASSSTGYNEQFF.

The chain recombines TRBV5-5 with TRBJ2-5; 12 bases fit TRBD2. Germline V CDR1 and CDR2: SGHKS, YYEKEE (reference sequence). The CDR3 sequence is 15 residues long. The V gene end was trimmed by 4 bases and the J gene end by 2 bases; junction bases not matched to a gene: 3. CDR3: CASSPGLAGQETQYF. For the CDR3, the DNA is TGTGCCAGCAGCCCCGGACTAGCGGGACAAGAGACCCAGTACTTC.

This chain uses TRBV5-1 with TRBJ2-1, with 10 bases aligning to TRBD2. Unmatched junction bases numbered 5, after V lost 1 base and J lost 10 bases. The CDR3 runs 14 residues. Germline V gene lookup returns CDR1 SGHRS and CDR2 YFSETQ. CDR3 loop: CASSLKLAGSEQFF. CDR3 bases: TGCGCCAGCAGCTTGAAACTAGCGGGAAGCGAGCAGTTCTTC.

The chain has TRBV4-1 and TRBJ2-7; D uncertain. V gave up 3 bases and J gave up 2 bases, with 11 bases separating them. Germline V gene sequence: CDR1 MGHRA, CDR2 YSYEKL. This CDR3 comprises 14 residues. CDR3 bases: TGCGCCAGCAGCCAGCTCCCTCGGCCCTACGAGCAGTACTTC. This translates into CASSQLPRPYEQYF.

This clone was picked up a small number of times. This chain uses TRBV5-1 with TRBJ2-7; D remains ambiguous. V dropped 0 bases and J dropped 5 bases, with 12 bases sitting between them. CDR1 SGHRS and CDR2 YFSETQ come from the germline V gene. The CDR3 has 14 amino acids. CDR3 region: CASSLGQIGNEQYF. The CDR3 DNA reads as TGCGCCAGCAGCTTGGGGCAGATCGGCAACGAGCAGTACTTC.

The chain recombines TRBV2 with TRBJ2-7, with 9 nucleotides matching TRBD1. The CDR3 runs to 14 residues. CDR1 SNHLY and CDR2 FYNNEI come from the germline V gene. V lost 8 bases to trimming and J lost 5 bases; unmatched junction nucleotides: 10. The CDR3, as DNA: TGTGCCAGCGTCCCCTTGGGACAGGGTAACGAGCAGTACTTC. Amino acids: CASVPLGQGNEQYF.

The chain is built from TRBV27 and TRBJ2-7; D possibly uses TRBD1 or TRBD2 (6 bases each). Trimming shortened V by 7 bases and J by 7 bases, and 20 bases separated the two germline ends. The CDR3 is made up of 14 amino acids. The germline V gene encodes CDR1 MNHEY and CDR2 SMNVEV (reference sequence). Here the CDR3 DNA reads TGTGCCAGCACCAGTGTGGGGGGCTCAGGAGAGCAGTACTTC. Protein: CASTSVGGSGEQYF.

This chain uses TRBV5-6 with TRBJ2-7; D possibly corresponds to TRBD1 (6 bases). The CDR3 extends over 13 amino acids. Per the germline V gene, CDR1 is SGHDT and CDR2 is YYEEEE. Trimming took off 4 bases at V and 6 bases at J, with 14 bases between the two ends. CDR3: CASSVGRGFEQYF. The CDR3 nucleotides are TGTGCCAGCAGCGTAGGCAGGGGTTTCGAGCAGTACTTC. Supplemented by reference TRBV5-6 and TRBJ2-7, the full variable domain reads DAGVTQSPTHLIKTRGQQVTLRCSPKSGHDTVSWYQQALGQGPQFIFQYYEEEERQRGNFPDRFSGHQFPNYSSELNVNALLLGDSALYLCASSVGRGFEQYFGPGTRLTVT.